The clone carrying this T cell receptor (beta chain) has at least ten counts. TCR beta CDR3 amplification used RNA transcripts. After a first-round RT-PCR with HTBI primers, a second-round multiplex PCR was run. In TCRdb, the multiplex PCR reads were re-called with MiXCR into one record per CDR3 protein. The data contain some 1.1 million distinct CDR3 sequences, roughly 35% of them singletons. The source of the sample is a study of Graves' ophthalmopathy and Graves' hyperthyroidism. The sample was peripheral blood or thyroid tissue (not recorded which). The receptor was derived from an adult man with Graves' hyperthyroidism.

CDR3 region: CASSVGVSGANVLTF. DNA of the CDR3: TGTGCCAGCAGCGTAGGGGTCTCTGGGGCCAACGTCCTGACTTTC. The chain uses TRBV9 and TRBJ2-6; D not resolved. Per germline, CDR1 SGDLS and CDR2 YYNGEE. The CDR3 consists of 15 residues. The ends were cut back, 0 bases at V and 0 bases at J, with 4 bases in the middle.